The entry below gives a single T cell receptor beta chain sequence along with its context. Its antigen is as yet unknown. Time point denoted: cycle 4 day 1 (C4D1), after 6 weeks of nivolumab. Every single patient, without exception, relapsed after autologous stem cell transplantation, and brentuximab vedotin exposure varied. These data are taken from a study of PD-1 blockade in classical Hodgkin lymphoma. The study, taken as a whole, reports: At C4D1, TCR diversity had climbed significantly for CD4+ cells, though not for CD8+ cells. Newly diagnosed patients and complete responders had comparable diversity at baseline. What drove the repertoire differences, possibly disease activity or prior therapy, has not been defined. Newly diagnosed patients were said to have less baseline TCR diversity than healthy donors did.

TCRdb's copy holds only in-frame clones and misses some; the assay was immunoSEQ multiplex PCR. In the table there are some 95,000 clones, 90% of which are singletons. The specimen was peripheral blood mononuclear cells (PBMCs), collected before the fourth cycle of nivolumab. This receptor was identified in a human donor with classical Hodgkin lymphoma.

The CDR3 sequence is CASSSETVLSGNTIYF. Written as DNA, the CDR3 is TGTGCCAGCAGCTCAGAGACAGTCCTCTCTGGAAACACCATATATTTT. The chain has TRBV7-2 and TRBJ1-3; D is possibly TRBD1 (5 bases). Germline V gene data show CDR1 as SGHTA and CDR2 as FQGNSA. This CDR3 has 16 amino acids. Trimming stripped 4 bases from V and 0 bases from J, with 13 bases between.